The 21 T cell receptor beta chains given below trace back to one sample, sequenced in a study of blood T cell repertoires in COVID-19. TCRdb keeps only in-frame clones here, not all; method: immunoSEQ multiplex PCR. The repertoire has 200,000 to 250,000 clones, around nine tenths of them found once; the top ten carry around 3.1%. Sequencing input: peripheral blood. Receptor source: a man in his sixties with acute or convalescent COVID-19.

The chain has TRBV6-4 and TRBJ1-4; the D is unclear. Trimming cost V 7 bases and J 6 bases, with 9 bases left between them. CDR1 and CDR2 from the germline V gene are MRHNA and SNTAGT. This CDR3 region has 12 residues. CDR3 protein: CASTSGHEKLFF. The CDR3 DNA reads as TGTGCCAGCACGTCAGGTCATGAAAAACTGTTTTTT.

The chain joins TRBV30 to TRBJ1-2, with 9 bases matching TRBD1. CDR1 is GTSNPN and CDR2 is SVGIG in the germline V gene (reference sequence). The CDR3 is 13 amino acids. With V trimmed by 3 bases and J by 5 bases, 4 bases remained unmatched. CDR3 sequence reads: CAWRPGTGYGYTF. CDR3 coding DNA: TGTGCCTGGAGACCGGGGACAGGGTATGGCTACACCTTC.

V usage is TRBV25-1 and J usage is TRBJ2-3, with D possibly TRBD2 on 5 matching bases. Germline CDR1 and CDR2: MGHDK and SYGVNS. CDR3 size: 13 residues. Trimming pared 4 bases from V and 6 bases from J, leaving 11 bases between. This CDR3 reads CASSARPGDTQYF. The CDR3 coding sequence is TGTGCCAGCAGTGCCAGACCGGGGGATACGCAGTATTTT.

The CDR3 sequence: CASSPTDRGTSGANVLTF. The CDR3 nucleotides are TGTGCCAGCAGCCCTACCGACAGGGGGACCTCTGGGGCCAACGTCCTGACTTTC. J is TRBJ2-6 and V is TRBV6-2 or TRBV6-3, with 9 bases identical to TRBD1. Trimming cost V 6 bases and J 0 bases; bases outside gene matches: 9. The CDR3 has 18 amino acids. The germline gives CDR1 MNHEY, CDR2 SVGEGT.

The CDR3 DNA is TGTGCCAGCAGCGATCGGGACAGGGGATGGGACCAGCCCCAGCATTTT. Encoded protein: CASSDRDRGWDQPQHF. The rearrangement links TRBV7-8 to TRBJ1-5, with TRBD1 matching over 10 bases. From germline, CDR1 is SGHVS and CDR2 FQNEAQ. The trim removed 5 bases at V and 7 bases at J, leaving 11 bases unmatched. The CDR3 runs 16 residues.

This chain uses TRBV25-1 with TRBJ1-2, with a possible D match to TRBD1 (6 bases). The V and J ends lost 2 bases and 4 bases respectively, with 14 bases between them. The germline V gene encodes CDR1 MGHDK and CDR2 SYGVNS. This CDR3 is 15 amino acids long. CDR3 DNA: TGTGCCAGCAGTGAAGCAAAGGGGGTTTCCTATGGCTACACCTTC. Residues: CASSEAKGVSYGYTF.

This clone was counted a single time. The chain couples TRBV6-1 to TRBJ1-1; D is unresolved. Trimming shortened V by 1 base and J by 0 bases, and 12 bases separated the two germline ends. This CDR3 contains 16 residues. Germline CDR1 is MNHNS and CDR2 is SASEGT. This CDR3 reads CASSEVDGPLNTEAFF. CDR3 nucleotide sequence: TGTGCCAGCAGTGAAGTGGATGGGCCTTTGAACACTGAAGCTTTCTTT.

This chain connects TRBV25-1 to TRBJ1-4; D perhaps matches TRBD1 (6 bases). This CDR3 has 16 amino acids. CDR1 is MGHDK and CDR2 is SYGVNS in the germline V gene. Trimming cost V 4 bases and J 3 bases, with 15 bases left between them. CDR3 DNA: TGTGCCAGCAGTGTGGGAGGGGGACAACCTAATGAAAAACTGTTTTTT. Amino acid sequence: CASSVGGGQPNEKLFF.

This rearrangement joins TRBV2 to TRBJ2-7, with TRBD1 matching 7 bases. Germline lookup yields CDR1 SNHLY and CDR2 FYNNEI. This CDR3 comprises 12 residues. V shed 8 bases and J 0 bases; nucleotides not matched to a gene: 1. CDR3 nucleotide sequence: TGTGCCAGCGACAGGGACTCCTACGAGCAGTACTTC. Residues: CASDRDSYEQYF.

CDR3 region: CASSLERSGRNSPLHF. The CDR3 DNA follows: TGTGCCAGCAGTTTAGAACGGTCAGGGAGGAATTCACCCCTCCACTTT. This chain links TRBV27 with TRBJ1-6; D is perhaps TRBD1 (5 bases). Germline V gene lookup returns CDR1 MNHEY and CDR2 SMNVEV (reference sequence). Trimming left V 2 bases short and J 7 bases short, with 15 bases between. The CDR3 contains 16 residues.

This chain links TRBV24-1 with TRBJ2-2; TRBD1 aligns across 7 bases. Trimming cost V 5 bases and J 5 bases; bases outside gene matches: 4. This CDR3 is built from 14 residues. Germline CDR1 is KGHDR and CDR2 is SFDVKD. In nucleotides, the CDR3 is TGTGCCACCAGTGGAGAGGGGGCTACCGGGGAGCTGTTTTTT. As protein: CATSGEGATGELFF.

The V call is TRBV24-1, the J call TRBJ2-7; 11 bases are a match to TRBD1. This CDR3 has 16 residues. V gave up 5 bases and J gave up 1 base; unmatched junction bases: 6. Per germline, CDR1 KGHDR and CDR2 SFDVKD. CDR3 protein: CATSALGQGGSYEQYF. CDR3 nucleotide sequence: TGTGCCACCAGTGCCCTGGGACAGGGGGGATCCTACGAGCAGTACTTC.

The chain uses TRBV19 and TRBJ1-1; 9 positions agree with TRBD1. This CDR3 has 13 amino acids. V lost 10 bases to trimming and J lost 5 bases; unmatched junction nucleotides: 8. Per the germline V gene, CDR1 is LNHDA and CDR2 is SQIVND (reference sequence). CDR3 loop: CATMGQGGTEAFF. As DNA, the CDR3 is TGTGCCACCATGGGACAGGGCGGGACTGAAGCTTTCTTT.

The chain is built from TRBV5-1 and TRBJ2-7; 8 bases are shared with TRBD2. The CDR3 spans 15 residues. The trim removed 0 bases at V and 8 bases at J, leaving 10 bases unmatched. The germline gives CDR1 SGHRS, CDR2 YFSETQ. The CDR3 nucleotides are TGCGCCAGCAGCTTGGATGGGCGGGGGGCAGGCAAGCAGTACTTC. As protein: CASSLDGRGAGKQYF. Full variable domain (missing parts from reference TRBV5-1 and TRBJ2-7): KAGVTQTPRYLIKTRGQQVTLSCSPISGHRSVSWYQQTPGQGLQFLFEYFSETQRNKGNFPGRFSGRQFSNSRSEMNVSTLELGDSALYLCASSLDGRGAGKQYFGPGTRLTVT.

The chain uses TRBV7-3 and TRBJ2-1; 12 nucleotides agree with TRBD2. From germline, CDR1 is SGHTA and CDR2 FQGTGA. Trimming took 5 bases from V and 7 from J; bases not matched to a gene: 9. The CDR3 covers 16 residues. The CDR3 DNA sequence: TGTGCCAGCAGCCCCCGACTAGCGGGGGACGGGAATGAGCAGTTCTTC. Protein product: CASSPRLAGDGNEQFF.

The V and J genes are TRBV7-3 and TRBJ2-1; TRBD2 matches 11 bases. The CDR3 length is 18 residues. The trim removed 3 bases at V and 1 base at J, leaving 8 bases unmatched. In germline, CDR1 is SGHTA, CDR2 FQGTGA. This CDR3 reads CASSFRSGGAGSYNEQFF. CDR3 sequence (DNA): TGTGCCAGCAGCTTCCGTAGCGGGGGGGCCGGATCCTACAATGAGCAGTTCTTC.

This sequence joins TRBV5-1 and TRBJ2-3; the match to TRBD1 covers 7 bases. Germline V gene data show CDR1 as SGHRS and CDR2 as YFSETQ. The CDR3 covers 15 residues. The ends lost 4 bases at V and 0 bases at J; junction bases unmatched: 5. CDR3 protein: CASSKGQVSTDTQYF. CDR3 bases: TGCGCCAGCAGCAAAGGACAGGTTAGCACAGATACGCAGTATTTT. Full variable domain (missing parts from reference TRBV5-1 and TRBJ2-3): KAGVTQTPRYLIKTRGQQVTLSCSPISGHRSVSWYQQTPGQGLQFLFEYFSETQRNKGNFPGRFSGRQFSNSRSEMNVSTLELGDSALYLCASSKGQVSTDTQYFGPGTRLTVL.

This clone came up a few times. The genes are TRBV7-9 and TRBJ1-6; D is uncertain. Germline CDR1 SEHNR, CDR2 FQNEAQ (reference sequence). The V end lost 1 base, the J end lost 7 bases, and 8 bases lay between the germline ends. The CDR3 has 14 residues. The CDR3, as DNA: TGTGCCAGCAGCTTAGTGTCAGGAAATTCACCCCTCCACTTT. Translating gives CASSLVSGNSPLHF.

The chain combines TRBV21-1 with TRBJ2-2; TRBD1 reflects the table's D call only, with no check against the DNA. TRBV21-1 is a pseudogene segment. This CDR3 contains 16 residues. The DNA of the CDR3 is TGTGCCAGCAGCAAAGTGGGCAGGGCGAACACCGGGGAGCTGTTTTTT. Protein sequence: CASSKVGRANTGELFF.

The chain combines TRBV7-6 with TRBJ2-2, with 7 bases aligning to TRBD2. The length of the CDR3 is 16 residues. Germline trimming cut 5 bases from V and 3 bases from J; bases unmatched to any gene: 9. Germline CDR1 is SGHVS and CDR2 is FNYEAQ. CDR3 amino acids: CASSPRLASDTGELFF. The DNA of the CDR3 is TGTGCCAGCAGCCCAAGACTAGCTTCCGACACCGGGGAGCTGTTTTTT.

The chain is built from TRBV7-7 and TRBJ1-4; D uncertain. The germline V and J ends were trimmed by 1 base and 3 bases, with 9 bases remaining between them. CDR1 is SSHAT and CDR2 is FNYEAQ in the germline V gene (reference sequence). The CDR3 loop spans 15 amino acids. CDR3 sequence: CASSLGSGSNEKLFF. The CDR3 coding sequence is TGTGCCAGCAGCTTAGGCTCGGGATCTAATGAAAAACTGTTTTTT.